This TCR beta chain originates from a study of shared clonotypes between healthy human individuals. Naive CD8 cells lacked CD45RO, underwent positive selection for CCR7 and left out terminally differentiated effector memory CD45RA+ cells. Measured with immunoSEQ multiplex PCR; TCRdb has only the in-frame clones, and not every one. The sample holds around 1.9 million clones, around 93% seen once. The TCR was taken from a man aged 18 to 29 in good health. Some clones in this sample may be carry-over from other donors' samples. Sequenced: naive CD8+ T cells from PBMCs.

The CDR3 DNA is TGTGCCAGTAGTATCGGAACATACGAAATCTACTATGGCTACACCTTC. Residues: CASSIGTYEIYYGYTF. The chain joins TRBV19 to TRBJ1-2; D unresolved. From germline, CDR1 is LNHDA and CDR2 SQIVND (reference sequence). The CDR3 is made up of 16 amino acids. Trimming removed 3 bases from V and 3 bases from J, with 17 bases in between. The full variable domain, in which reference TRBV19 and TRBJ1-2 provide the parts outside the CDR3, is DGGITQSPKYLFRKEGQNVTLSCEQNLNHDAMYWYRQDPGQGLRLIYYSQIVNDFQKGDIAEGYSVSREKKESFPLTVTSAQKNPTAFYLCASSIGTYEIYYGYTFGSGTRLTVV.